This T cell receptor (beta chain) emerged from a study of post-analysis software for immune sequencing data. Study summary: Clinical courses comprised relapsing-remitting, secondary progressive and progressive-relapsing multiple sclerosis. Whole-study findings and limits: Samples prepared in the same batch strongly co-clustered by F measure. The normalized Chao1 diversity of multiple sclerosis patients was significantly lower than that of controls.

Each TCR beta cDNA library carried unique molecular identifiers. Each batch of about 0.95 to 10 million T cells produced roughly 0.5 million cDNA molecules. TCRdb redid the calling of the PCR reads with MiXCR, one entry per CDR3 protein. The repertoire holds under 900,000 distinct CDR3 sequences, with around 50% as singletons. Note on this clonotype: Its antigen remains unidentified.

Material for sequencing was blood. The TCR was taken from a girl aged 5-17 years with multiple sclerosis.

CDR3 sequence: CSARADGYTF. DNA for the CDR3: TGCAGTGCTAGAGCGGATGGCTACACCTTC. The V call is TRBV20-1, the J call TRBJ1-2; D gene unclear. The CDR3 has 10 amino acids. Trimming took off 1 base at V and 6 bases at J, with 3 bases between the two ends. CDR1 and CDR2 from the germline V gene are DFQATT and SNEGSKA (reference sequence).